A single sample gave rise to the 11 T cell receptor beta chains below, sequenced in a study of shared clonotypes between healthy human individuals. Some clones are missing from TCRdb's copy, which holds only in-frame ones; the method was immunoSEQ multiplex PCR. Of over a million clones listed, roughly 96% are singletons. Sequenced material: naive CD4+ T cells sorted from blood. This sample's subset: CD45RA+ positively selected. These receptors all stem from a man under 40 in good health.

The J gene is TRBJ2-5, the V gene TRBV6-5, with 8 nucleotides matching TRBD2. The CDR3 runs 14 residues. The V gene's germline CDR1 is MNHEY and CDR2 SVGAGI. After removal of 6 bases from V and 4 bases from J, the junction contained 7 bases not matched to a gene. For the CDR3, the DNA is TGTGCCAGCAGAAAGACTAGCGAGGGAGAGACCCAGTACTTC. Its translation: CASRKTSEGETQYF.

This chain uses TRBV2 with TRBJ1-4; D possibly corresponds to TRBD1 (5 bases). Between the trimmed V and J ends, which lost 6 bases and 7 bases, there was a span of 15 bases. The germline CDR1 and CDR2 sequences are SNHLY and FYNNEI. This CDR3 has 14 amino acids. In DNA, the CDR3 is TGTGCCAGCAGAGGCGACAGATCGGGTGAAAAACTGTTTTTT. Translating gives CASRGDRSGEKLFF.

The CDR3 region is CASSLSGTRSGANVLTF. CDR3 coding DNA: TGTGCCAGCAGCTTAAGTGGGACTAGAAGTGGGGCCAACGTCCTGACTTTC. The chain uses TRBV7-3 and TRBJ2-6; the match to TRBD2 covers 8 bases. J lost 3 bases, V lost 1 base, and 5 bases had no gene match. Germline V CDR1 and CDR2: SGHTA, FQGTGA. This CDR3 is 17 amino acids long. The complete variable domain, with remaining parts taken from reference TRBV7-3 and TRBJ2-6, reads GAGVSQTPSNKVTEKGKYVELRCDPISGHTALYWYRQSLGQGPEFLIYFQGTGAADDSGLPNDRFFAVRPEGSVSTLKIQRTERGDSAVYLCASSLSGTRSGANVLTFGAGSRLTVL.

This chain joins TRBV7-2 and TRBJ2-1; TRBD2 aligns across 7 bases. Trimming at V came to 1 base and at J to 9 bases, leaving 12 bases not matched to a gene. The CDR3 consists of 16 residues. Germline CDR1 is SGHTA and CDR2 is FQGNSA. Here the CDR3 DNA reads TGTGCCAGCAGCTTAGGGGGAGGGCCACGTCGCGTTGAGCAGTTCTTC. Its translation is CASSLGGGPRRVEQFF.

V gene TRBV19 combines with J gene TRBJ2-1, with 13 nucleotides matching TRBD2. The CDR3 is 17 amino acids. V lost 0 bases, J lost 8 bases, and 7 bases stayed unmatched. Germline CDR1 reads LNHDA; CDR2 reads SQIVND (reference sequence). The CDR3 coding sequence is TGTGCCAGTAGTATAGATTCGGGACTAGCGGGATCGGATGAGCAGTTCTTC. It encodes CASSIDSGLAGSDEQFF.

This chain uses TRBV7-2 with TRBJ1-1; D is unresolved. The CDR3 totals 14 residues. V was trimmed by 5 bases and J by 4 bases, leaving 14 bases between them. Per the germline V gene, CDR1 is SGHTA and CDR2 is FQGNSA. CDR3 in amino acids: CASSLYRTSTEAFF. The DNA for the CDR3 is TGTGCCAGCAGCCTATATCGAACGAGCACTGAAGCTTTCTTT.

The gene calls are TRBV4-3 and TRBJ1-2; no clear D. The germline CDR1 and CDR2 sequences are LGHNA and YSLEER. The ends were cut back, 1 base at V and 2 bases at J, with 8 bases in the middle. The CDR3 is 14 residues long. DNA for the CDR3: TGCGCCAGCAGCCAAGCCGACGGGAACTATGGCTACACCTTC. Translation: CASSQADGNYGYTF.

V is TRBV29-1 and J is TRBJ2-1; D unresolved. This CDR3 is 12 amino acids long. The germline V gene has CDR1 SQVTM and CDR2 ANQGSEA. V lost 0 bases to trimming and J lost 8 bases, with 8 bases between them. The CDR3 region is CSVEERRDEQFF. The CDR3 DNA reads TGCAGCGTTGAAGAGAGGCGCGATGAGCAGTTCTTC.

This sequence joins TRBV28 and TRBJ1-2, with D unresolved. Trimming pared 2 bases from V and 5 bases from J, leaving 15 bases between. This CDR3 has 15 amino acids. From germline, CDR1 is MDHEN and CDR2 SYDVKM. As DNA, the CDR3 is TGTGCCAGCAGTTTACTGGGCGGCGCGCTTTATGGCTACACCTTC. Protein product: CASSLLGGALYGYTF.

Details on this clone: Relative to the germline gene, one junction end is altered; a read error may explain this. Other DNA sequences in the sample encode the same CDR3. The CDR3 protein is CASSVGHVNTEAFF. The DNA for the CDR3 is TGTGCCAGCAGCGTAGGCCATGTAAACACTGAAGCCTTCTTT. This rearrangement joins TRBV9 to TRBJ1-1; D is unclear. The V gene's germline CDR1 is SGDLS and CDR2 YYNGEE. CDR3 length: 14 amino acids.

This chain links TRBV5-8 with TRBJ2-3; D is perhaps TRBD2 (5 bases). V was clipped by 0 bases and J by 1 base, with 12 bases between them. CDR1 is SGHTS, CDR2 YDEGEE, per germline. The CDR3 covers 16 residues. CDR3 in DNA: TGTGCCAGCAGCTTGGTACGGGGAATAGGCACAGATACGCAGTATTTT. This sequence encodes CASSLVRGIGTDTQYF.